Following are 11 T cell receptor beta chains from one sample sequenced in a study of blood T cell repertoires in COVID-19. The method was immunoSEQ multiplex PCR; TCRdb's version includes in-frame clones alone and lacks a portion of them. The profile shows about 200,000 clones, approximately 91% of them singletons. The sequencing sample was made of peripheral blood. All receptors derive from a man aged 45-60 years with COVID-19, enrolled during active disease.

The gene calls are TRBV19 and TRBJ2-5, with D possibly TRBD1 on 6 matching bases. CDR1 and CDR2 from the germline V gene are LNHDA and SQIVND (reference sequence). This CDR3 region has 15 residues. V dropped 6 bases and J dropped 1 base, with 15 bases sitting between them. The DNA for the CDR3 is TGTGCCAGTAGCCGGACAGTGATACCCCAAGAGACCCAGTACTTC. Amino acids: CASSRTVIPQETQYF.

V and J are TRBV24-1 and TRBJ2-1, with D unresolved. With 6 bases removed from V and 7 bases from J, the gap between germline ends came to 12 bases. Germline V gene lookup returns CDR1 KGHDR and CDR2 SFDVKD. The CDR3 extends over 13 amino acids. The DNA for the CDR3 is TGTGCCACCAGTCGCCGTCCGGAGAATGAGCAGTTCTTC. It translates to CATSRRPENEQFF.

DNA of the CDR3: TGTGCCAGCAGCCCCAGCGGGGTGAACACCGGGGAGCTGTTTTTT. Its protein product is CASSPSGVNTGELFF. The genes are TRBV7-3 and TRBJ2-2; TRBD2 agrees at 7 bases. V was clipped by 5 bases and J by 1 base; unmatched bases: 4. From germline, CDR1 is SGHTA and CDR2 FQGTGA. This CDR3 spans 15 amino acids.

This chain connects TRBV5-5 to TRBJ2-2, with 7 bases matching TRBD1. The J segment lost 0 bases and the V segment lost 2 bases, leaving 4 bases of the junction unmatched. This CDR3 contains 16 residues. Looked up from germline, CDR1 is SGHKS and CDR2 is YYEKEE (reference sequence). CDR3 protein: CASSLLGTANTGELFF. CDR3 in DNA: TGTGCCAGCAGCTTACTGGGGACAGCGAACACCGGGGAGCTGTTTTTT.

The chain employs TRBV7-2 and TRBJ1-5, with 7 positions matching TRBD1. The CDR3 has 14 residues. Looked up from germline, CDR1 is SGHTA and CDR2 is FQGNSA. V lost 5 bases to trimming and J lost 3 bases; unmatched junction nucleotides: 4. The CDR3, as DNA: TGTGCCAGCAGCATCGACAGGGACAATCAGCCCCAGCATTTT. Protein product: CASSIDRDNQPQHF.

The gene calls are TRBV18 and TRBJ2-6, with D perhaps TRBD1 (5 bases). The CDR3 is 18 residues long. V lost 3 bases, J lost 2 bases, and 17 bases lay in between. Germline CDR1 reads KGHSH; CDR2 reads LQKENI. The chain's CDR3 is CASSPTPGAGTGANVLTF. In DNA, the CDR3 is TGTGCCAGCTCACCCACGCCCGGCGCAGGGACTGGGGCCAACGTCCTGACTTTC.

The chain employs TRBV3-1 (or the pseudogene TRBV3-2) and TRBJ1-1; no firm D call. Deletions cut 4 bases from V and 1 base from J, with 7 bases between. This CDR3 spans 13 amino acids. Germline V gene data show CDR1 as LGHDT and CDR2 as YNNKEL (reference sequence). DNA for the CDR3: TGTGCCAGCAGCCCCCCGGGGAACACTGAAGCTTTCTTT. It yields the protein CASSPPGNTEAFF.

This sequence joins TRBV30 and TRBJ1-3; 7 nucleotides match TRBD1. The CDR3 has 15 amino acids. Germline assignment: CDR1 GTSNPN and CDR2 SVGIG (reference sequence). V lost 3 bases, J lost 2 bases, and 7 bases stayed unmatched. The CDR3 nucleotides are TGTGCCTGGAGCCGACAGGGTTCCCCTGGAAACACCATATATTTT. This translates into CAWSRQGSPGNTIYF.

The rearrangement joins TRBV7-9 to TRBJ2-5, with TRBD1 matching 8 bases. The J segment lost 4 bases and the V segment lost 3 bases, leaving 4 bases of the junction unmatched. The CDR3 has 14 residues. Germline CDR1 is SEHNR and CDR2 is FQNEAQ (reference sequence). CDR3 loop: CASSLDRARETQYF. Here the CDR3 DNA reads TGTGCCAGCAGCTTGGACAGGGCGAGAGAGACCCAGTACTTC.

V gene TRBV11-3 combines with J gene TRBJ2-5, with 9 bases matching TRBD1. Per germline, CDR1 SGHNT and CDR2 YENEEA. This CDR3 has 16 amino acids. Trimming at V came to 2 bases and at J to 0 bases, leaving 4 bases not matched to a gene. The CDR3 nucleotides read TGTGCCAGCAGCTTACCCCGGGACAGGGACCAAGAGACCCAGTACTTC. Translated: CASSLPRDRDQETQYF.

The rearrangement links TRBV5-4 to TRBJ2-1; no clear D. The CDR3 totals 15 residues. Per the germline V gene, CDR1 is SGHNT and CDR2 is YYREEE (reference sequence). V was pared by 4 bases and J by 5 bases, with 16 bases between. The chain's CDR3 is CASSPVRERNNEQFF. The CDR3, as DNA: TGTGCCAGCAGCCCCGTGAGAGAGCGAAACAATGAGCAGTTCTTC. The full variable domain, completed using reference TRBV5-4 and TRBJ2-1, is ETGVTQSPTHLIKTRGQQVTLRCSSQSGHNTVSWYQQALGQGPQFIFQYYREEENGRGNFPPRFSGLQFPNYSSELNVNALELDDSALYLCASSPVRERNNEQFFGPGTRLTVL.